The 26 T cell receptor beta chains reported below all come from one sample, sequenced in a study of blood T cell repertoires in COVID-19 (dated by TCRdb to about 2020). Libraries were built with the immunoSEQ multiplex PCR assay. The table comes from immuneACCESS by way of TCRdb, which keeps in-frame sequences with V and J called. Part of the clones is missing from these tables; in studies checked, under half for an unresolved V gene and the rest for unknown reasons. For this sample the table gives around 100,000 clones, of which about three quarters were detected only once. 5% to 6.5% of the sample lies in the top ten. The sequenced sample was peripheral blood. The receptors derive from a man older than 75 with acute or convalescent COVID-19.

The chain employs TRBV9 and TRBJ2-5, with a tentative D call TRBD2 (5 bases). This CDR3 is built from 14 residues. Germline lookup yields CDR1 SGDLS and CDR2 YYNGEE. Trimming took 4 bases from V and 2 from J, leaving 12 bases between them. CDR3 in amino acids: CASSTRGGQETQYF. For the CDR3, the DNA is TGTGCCAGCAGCACCCGTGGAGGACAAGAGACCCAGTACTTC.

About this clone: This sequence may be a read error, since a much larger clone differs from it by one base. The sample contains more than one DNA sequence encoding this CDR3. The chain uses TRBV5-4 and TRBJ2-7, with no clear D. The V gene's germline CDR1 is SGHNT and CDR2 YYREEE (reference sequence). This CDR3 comprises 12 residues. The germline V and J ends were trimmed by 0 bases and 4 bases, with 5 bases remaining between them. CDR3 in amino acids: CASSLDGYEQYF. The DNA for the CDR3 is TGTGCCAGCAGCTTGGACGGGTACGAGCAGTACTTC.

The chain uses TRBV15 and TRBJ1-5; no reliable D call. This CDR3 is built from 17 residues. The germline CDR1 and CDR2 sequences are LNHNV and YYDKDF (reference sequence). V lost 0 bases and J lost 0, with 12 bases in between. The CDR3 DNA reads as TGTGCCACCAGCAGAGATCGGGGTTCAGATAGCAATCAGCCCCAGCATTTT. This translates into CATSRDRGSDSNQPQHF.

V and J are TRBV3-1 (or the pseudogene TRBV3-2) and TRBJ2-3; 9 bases fit TRBD2. The CDR3 sequence is 16 residues long. Per germline, CDR1 LGHDT and CDR2 YNNKEL (reference sequence). With V trimmed by 3 bases and J by 2 bases, 6 bases remained unmatched. CDR3: CASSQNLAGVTDTQYF. In nucleotides, the CDR3 is TGTGCCAGCAGCCAGAACTTAGCGGGAGTCACAGATACGCAGTATTTT.

The chain employs TRBV5-8 and TRBJ2-4; D possibly corresponds to TRBD2 (7 bases). This CDR3 spans 14 amino acids. V lost 3 bases, J lost 7 bases, and 14 bases lay in between. Germline CDR1 is SGHTS and CDR2 is YDEGEE. The CDR3 here is CASSWGRERNIQYF. The CDR3 DNA reads TGTGCCAGCAGCTGGGGGCGGGAGAGGAACATTCAGTACTTC. Filled out from reference TRBV5-8 and TRBJ2-4, the complete variable domain reads EAGVTQSPTHLIKTRGQQATLRCSPISGHTSVYWYQQALGLGLQFLLWYDEGEERNRGNFPPRFSGRQFPNYSSELNVNALELEDSALYLCASSWGRERNIQYFGAGTRLSVL.

Only one count was recorded for this clone. The rearrangement joins TRBV11-2 to TRBJ1-1; 8 nucleotides align to TRBD1. Germline assignment: CDR1 SGHAT and CDR2 FQNNGV. V shed 0 bases, J shed 9 bases, and the junction held 6 bases outside the gene matches. This CDR3 is 14 amino acids long. CDR3 in DNA: TGTGCCAGCAGCTTAGATCGGGACAGGAGGCAAGCTTTCTTT. Its protein is CASSLDRDRRQAFF.

CDR3 sequence: CASSRLGDRINEQYF. In nucleotides, the CDR3 is TGTGCCAGCTCACGTCTGGGGGACAGGATTAATGAGCAGTACTTC. V usage is TRBV18 and J usage is TRBJ2-7, with TRBD1 matching over 8 bases. Germline trimming cut 4 bases from V and 7 bases from J; bases unmatched to any gene: 12. CDR3 length equals 15 residues. From germline, CDR1 is KGHSH and CDR2 LQKENI. Full variable domain (missing parts from reference TRBV18 and TRBJ2-7): NAGVMQNPRHLVRRRGQEARLRCSPMKGHSHVYWYRQLPEEGLKFMVYLQKENIIDESGMPKERFSAEFPKEGPSILRIQQVVRGDSAAYFCASSRLGDRINEQYFGPGTRLTVT.

This clone appeared a few times. The chain is built from TRBV5-4 and TRBJ1-6; TRBD1 agrees at 7 bases. With V trimmed by 3 bases and J by 7 bases, 7 bases remained unmatched. The CDR3 runs to 15 residues. Germline loops: CDR1 SGHNT, CDR2 YYREEE (reference sequence). The CDR3 DNA is TGTGCCAGCAGCTCCCCCGGGACAGAAAATTCACCCCTCCACTTT. This gives the protein CASSSPGTENSPLHF.

This clone was counted a single time. This chain uses TRBV5-4 with TRBJ2-7, with TRBD1 matching over 10 bases. V shed 6 bases and J 7 bases; nucleotides not matched to a gene: 13. Germline lookup yields CDR1 SGHNT and CDR2 YYREEE (reference sequence). The CDR3 has 15 residues. Written as DNA, the CDR3 is TGTGCCAGCACCTCTGGGGGACAGGGGACGAAGGAGCAGTACTTC. This encodes CASTSGGQGTKEQYF.

This chain connects TRBV5-4 to TRBJ2-5; D not resolved. The germline V and J ends were trimmed by 3 bases and 3 bases, with 6 bases remaining between them. CDR3 length: 12 amino acids. Germline CDR1 is SGHNT and CDR2 is YYREEE (reference sequence). The CDR3 coding sequence is TGTGCCAGCAGCTCCGTTAAAGAGACCCAGTACTTC. Protein product: CASSSVKETQYF.

The chain carries TRBV29-1 and TRBJ2-7; weak D call: TRBD2 (5 bases). V was shortened by 4 bases and J by 6 bases, with 19 bases between the two germline ends. CDR3 size: 14 residues. Germline V gene sequence: CDR1 SQVTM, CDR2 ANQGSEA. In DNA, the CDR3 is TGCAGCGTTGGAGGCGGACTTACTTATACCGAGCAGTACTTC. Encoded protein: CSVGGGLTYTEQYF.

This clone showed up just a few times. The CDR3 loop reads CASSVEGKGYGYTF. For the CDR3, the DNA is TGTGCCAGCAGTGTGGAGGGGAAGGGCTATGGCTACACCTTC. The chain couples TRBV2 to TRBJ1-2, with D possibly matching TRBD1 (5 bases). The V end was cut by 4 bases, the J end by 4 bases, with 13 bases between. The V gene's germline CDR1 is SNHLY and CDR2 FYNNEI. The CDR3 is 14 residues long.

This clone has a single count. The chain employs TRBV5-4 and TRBJ1-2; 8 bases map to TRBD1. Germline V CDR1 and CDR2: SGHNT, YYREEE (reference sequence). The CDR3 extends over 15 amino acids. The J segment lost 6 bases and the V segment lost 1 base, leaving 8 bases of the junction unmatched. This CDR3 reads CASSLPSGTGDGYTF. The CDR3, as DNA: TGTGCCAGCAGCTTGCCTTCCGGGACAGGCGATGGCTACACCTTC.

This clone was seen once. The rearrangement joins TRBV6-2 or TRBV6-3 to TRBJ2-5; no clear D. The CDR3 has 16 residues. V was cut by 0 bases and J by 1 base, with 12 bases left in between. Germline lookup yields CDR1 MNHEY and CDR2 SVGEGT. Here the CDR3 DNA reads TGTGCCAGCAGTTACTCGAGTTGGCGGCTCCAAGAGACCCAGTACTTC. This translates into CASSYSSWRLQETQYF.

This chain uses TRBV6-2 or TRBV6-3 with TRBJ2-2, with 7 bases aligning to TRBD1. Germline assignment: CDR1 MNHEY and CDR2 SVGEGT. This CDR3 region has 14 residues. J lost 3 bases, V lost 6 bases, and 4 bases had no gene match. CDR3 region: CASRPGTDTGELFF. Written as DNA, the CDR3 is TGTGCCAGCAGGCCTGGGACAGACACCGGGGAGCTGTTTTTT.

This clone was counted between two and nine times. V usage is TRBV3-1 (or the pseudogene TRBV3-2) and J usage is TRBJ1-3; D gene unclear. The V gene lost 5 bases and the J gene lost 4 bases, with 12 bases spanning the gap. Germline values: CDR1 LGHDT, CDR2 YNNKEL (reference sequence). This CDR3 region has 14 residues. CDR3 in amino acids: CASSFDIWGNTIYF. In nucleotides, the CDR3 is TGTGCCAGCAGCTTCGACATATGGGGAAACACCATATATTTT.

V is TRBV18 and J is TRBJ2-5, with TRBD1 matching over 12 bases. Germline loops: CDR1 KGHSH, CDR2 LQKENI. CDR3 size: 16 residues. V trimming: 0 bases; J trimming: 5 bases; junction bases outside the gene matches: 4. The CDR3 bases are TGTGCCAGCTCACCACCCGGGACAGGGGGCAGGGAGACCCAGTACTTC. Its translation: CASSPPGTGGRETQYF.

The chain is built from TRBV5-1 and TRBJ2-5, with TRBD2 identical over 8 bases. J gave up 2 bases and V 3 bases, and 9 bases lay outside the gene matches. Germline V gene lookup returns CDR1 SGHRS and CDR2 YFSETQ. This CDR3 is 16 amino acids long. CDR3 protein: CASSWLHSGMQETQYF. For the CDR3, the DNA is TGCGCCAGCAGCTGGTTGCATAGCGGGATGCAAGAGACCCAGTACTTC.

This rearrangement joins TRBV6-2 or TRBV6-3 to TRBJ2-1; TRBD2 matches at 9 bases. Germline-derived CDR1 and CDR2 are MNHEY and SVGEGT. This CDR3 contains 17 residues. The J segment lost 0 bases and the V segment lost 6 bases, leaving 9 bases of the junction unmatched. CDR3 region: CASSFSGRVDSYNEQFF. CDR3 DNA sequence: TGTGCCAGCAGCTTTAGCGGGAGAGTAGACTCCTACAATGAGCAGTTCTTC.

This chain uses TRBV4-2 with TRBJ2-3; the D gene is possibly TRBD1 (6 bases). CDR1 and CDR2 (germline): LGHNA, YNFKEQ. V was pared by 4 bases and J by 0 bases, with 11 bases between. The CDR3 extends over 15 amino acids. In nucleotides, the CDR3 is TGTGCCAGCAGCCCGGGACAACCTAGCACAGATACGCAGTATTTT. The encoded protein is CASSPGQPSTDTQYF.

This chain connects TRBV19 to TRBJ2-4, with 7 bases aligning to TRBD2. V lost 5 bases to trimming and J lost 7 bases; unmatched junction nucleotides: 8. The V gene's germline CDR1 is LNHDA and CDR2 SQIVND (reference sequence). The CDR3 is 14 residues long. CDR3 residues: CASSPREFRNIQYF. CDR3 sequence (DNA): TGTGCCAGTAGTCCGCGGGAGTTTCGGAACATTCAGTACTTC. Filled out from reference TRBV19 and TRBJ2-4, the complete variable domain reads DGGITQSPKYLFRKEGQNVTLSCEQNLNHDAMYWYRQDPGQGLRLIYYSQIVNDFQKGDIAEGYSVSREKKESFPLTVTSAQKNPTAFYLCASSPREFRNIQYFGAGTRLSVL.

The chain uses TRBV29-1 and TRBJ1-1, with 8 bases identical to TRBD1. Looked up from germline, CDR1 is SQVTM and CDR2 is ANQGSEA. Losses at the gene ends were 0 bases for V and 4 bases for J; bases not matched to a gene: 7. The CDR3 has 15 residues. CDR3 in amino acids: CSVEDPNRGGTEAFF. In DNA form, the CDR3 reads TGCAGCGTTGAAGATCCGAACAGGGGGGGCACTGAAGCTTTCTTT.

This chain joins TRBV14 and TRBJ1-2, with D possibly being TRBD1 (5 bases). V gave up 4 bases and J gave up 7 bases, with 16 bases separating them. The germline CDR1 and CDR2 sequences are SGHDN and FVKESK. The CDR3 is 14 amino acids. CDR3 region: CASSRIGDLSGYTF. The CDR3 coding sequence is TGTGCCAGCAGCCGCATAGGGGATCTCTCTGGCTACACCTTC.

The J gene is TRBJ1-3, the V gene TRBV5-1, with a weak D call TRBD1 (6 bases). Trimming left V 4 bases short and J 3 bases short, with 14 bases between. The CDR3 totals 15 residues. The germline gives CDR1 SGHRS, CDR2 YFSETQ. The CDR3 loop reads CASSLGGQLGNTIYF. For the CDR3, the DNA is TGCGCCAGCAGCCTGGGGGGGCAGCTTGGAAACACCATATATTTT.

The chain uses TRBV19 and TRBJ2-3, with 15 bases fitting TRBD2. Germline V gives CDR1 LNHDA, CDR2 SQIVND (reference sequence). V lost 6 bases, J lost 3 bases, and 19 bases stayed unmatched. The CDR3 runs 21 residues. As DNA, the CDR3 is TGTGCCAGTAGCTTCGGGACTGGCCCGGGACTAGCGGGAGGACGAACAGATACGCAGTATTTT. This codes for CASSFGTGPGLAGGRTDTQYF.

This clone has a handful of counts. V and J are TRBV5-6 and TRBJ2-2, with 7 bases that match TRBD2. V lost 2 bases and J lost 5; bases outside the gene matches: 0. The germline gives CDR1 SGHDT, CDR2 YYEEEE. This CDR3 is built from 13 residues. CDR3 DNA: TGTGCCAGCAGCTTTAGCGGGACCGGGGAGCTGTTTTTT. As protein: CASSFSGTGELFF.